The 8 T cell receptor beta chains below all came from one sample that was sequenced in a study of blood T cell repertoires in COVID-19. The method was immunoSEQ multiplex PCR; TCRdb's version includes in-frame clones alone and lacks a portion of them. The sample yields approximately 490,000 clones, 75% to 90% seen once. Sequencing was done on a sample of PBMCs or T cells enriched from blood (not recorded which). Receptors originate from a woman between 18 and 30 years old who had recovered from COVID-19.

The V and J genes are TRBV2 and TRBJ1-5, with a weak D call TRBD1 (5 bases). The length of the CDR3 is 12 residues. V dropped 2 bases and J dropped 9 bases, with 8 bases sitting between them. Germline loops: CDR1 SNHLY, CDR2 FYNNEI. CDR3 bases: TGTGCCAGCAGTGAAAGCGGGGGGCCCCAGCATTTT. Protein: CASSESGGPQHF.

This chain links TRBV14 with TRBJ2-2, with TRBD1 as a possible D gene (6 bases). Trimming left V 4 bases short and J 6 bases short, with 12 bases between. The CDR3 is made up of 14 amino acids. Germline CDR1 is SGHDN and CDR2 is FVKESK. As DNA, the CDR3 is TGTGCCAGCAGCCTAACAGGGTTAGCCGGGGAGCTGTTTTTT. Protein product: CASSLTGLAGELFF.

The rearrangement joins TRBV5-1 to TRBJ1-6; no definite D call. Germline V gene sequence: CDR1 SGHRS, CDR2 YFSETQ. Trimming stripped 4 bases from V and 5 bases from J, with 13 bases between. The CDR3 totals 15 residues. This CDR3 is CASSLTRNNNSPLHF. CDR3 coding DNA: TGCGCCAGCAGCCTTACACGAAACAATAATTCACCCCTCCACTTT. The variable domain in full, completed from reference TRBV5-1 and TRBJ1-6, reads KAGVTQTPRYLIKTRGQQVTLSCSPISGHRSVSWYQQTPGQGLQFLFEYFSETQRNKGNFPGRFSGRQFSNSRSEMNVSTLELGDSALYLCASSLTRNNNSPLHFGNGTRLTVT.

The chain couples TRBV6-6 to TRBJ1-3, with TRBD1 identical over 7 bases. The CDR3 is made up of 16 amino acids. From germline, CDR1 is MNHNY and CDR2 SVGAGI (reference sequence). Losses at the gene ends were 4 bases for V and 0 bases for J; bases not matched to a gene: 6. Here the CDR3 reads CASSFGQAPSGNTIYF. DNA of the CDR3: TGTGCCAGCAGTTTCGGACAGGCCCCCTCTGGAAACACCATATATTTT.

The CDR3 bases are TGTGCCAGCAGCTTCAGGACAGGGGATTACGAGCAGTACTTC. Translated: CASSFRTGDYEQYF. This chain joins TRBV5-5 and TRBJ2-7; TRBD1 agrees at 9 bases. The germline CDR1 and CDR2 sequences are SGHKS and YYEKEE (reference sequence). V trimming: 2 bases; J trimming: 4 bases; junction bases outside the gene matches: 4. The CDR3 has 14 amino acids.

The V call is TRBV15, the J call TRBJ1-5, with D perhaps matching TRBD1 (5 bases). V lost 0 bases and J 0 bases, leaving 18 bases between the germline ends. The CDR3 is made up of 19 amino acids. Germline V gene sequence: CDR1 LNHNV, CDR2 YYDKDF (reference sequence). This chain's CDR3 is CATSRDLGGKKYSNQPQHF. For the CDR3, the DNA is TGTGCCACCAGCAGAGATCTTGGGGGGAAGAAATATAGCAATCAGCCCCAGCATTTT.

This chain uses TRBV28 with TRBJ2-1, with D perhaps matching TRBD2 (6 bases). V lost 3 bases to trimming and J lost 8 bases, with 17 bases between them. The germline V gene has CDR1 MDHEN and CDR2 SYDVKM. CDR3 length equals 15 residues. CDR3 sequence reads: CASSFPKAGRDEQFF. In nucleotides, the CDR3 is TGTGCCAGCAGTTTTCCCAAGGCGGGACGGGATGAGCAGTTCTTC. Full variable domain (rest looked up from reference TRBV28 and TRBJ2-1): DVKVTQSSRYLVKRTGEKVFLECVQDMDHENMFWYRQDPGLGLRLIYFSYDVKMKEKGDIPEGYSVSREKKERFSLILESASTNQTSMYLCASSFPKAGRDEQFFGPGTRLTVL.

The chain has TRBV6-2 or TRBV6-3 and TRBJ2-2; D is uncertain. This CDR3 region has 14 residues. Trimming stripped 5 bases from V and 3 bases from J, with 10 bases between. Germline CDR1 reads MNHEY; CDR2 reads SVGEGT. The CDR3 nucleotides read TGTGCCAGCAGTCTAGGTAGTGACACCGGGGAGCTGTTTTTT. This encodes CASSLGSDTGELFF.